This T cell receptor beta chain was captured by sequencing in a study of vaccination and CD4 T cells after COVID-19 (dated 2022 in TCRdb). For the study in its entirety: Every convalescent patient had a positive nasal swab PCR test for SARS-CoV-2, with mild disease in about 9 patients and severe disease in one. The convalescent cohort comprised six males and four females, including two Hispanic individuals, seven Caucasians, two Asians and one multiracial person. Participants got two doses of the Pfizer-BioNTech BNT162b2 vaccine (n=8) or two doses of the Moderna mRNA-1273 vaccine (n=2). Post-COVID blood samples from convalescent patients were collected a median of roughly 100 days after diagnosis, with a range of 35 to 161 days. Post-vaccine blood samples were collected a median of around 10 weeks after the second vaccine dose, ranging from roughly 14 to 241 days. For stimulating the cultures, overlapping spike peptide pools were used, derived from SARS-CoV-2 as well as from the common cold coronaviruses HCoV-NL63, HCoV-OC43 and HCoV-229E. Control cultures received a CEFX viral epitope pool as the positive control, an HIV-1 Nef peptide pool as the negative control, or no peptide. In more than eight COVID-19 convalescent patients and a handful of infection-naive healthy vaccine recipients, researchers compared the spike-specific CD4+ TCR repertoire from before mRNA vaccination with the repertoire from after.

Findings and caveats that apply to the study as a whole: The median number of SARS-CoV-2-reactive clonotypes rose from under 25 after infection to some 37 after vaccination, but the change was not significant. Only a relatively small number of convalescent patients were included in the study, and early timepoints following natural infection were not analyzed. Among the post-vaccine SARS-CoV-2-reactive clones in convalescent patients, a median around 85% showed up only after vaccination, which suggests vaccine-specific priming. Of the vaccine-specific clones in convalescent patients, 304 of 307, or nearly all, reacted only to SARS-CoV-2 spike and did not cross-react with common cold coronaviruses.

The library came from PCR. TCR sequencing of DNA from cultured CD4+ T cells used the Oncomine TCR Beta short-read assay at the Johns Hopkins FTIC core. The QIAamp micro DNA kit was used to extract genomic DNA from the cultured CD4+ T cells. Oncomine TCR Beta libraries from cultured CD4+ T cells were pooled using unique dual indexes and sequenced on an Illumina iSeq 100. Per the original workflow: Non-productive sequences were removed, and CDR3s that did not start with C, did not end with F or W, or were shorter than 7 amino acids were discarded. Antigen-specific clonotypes were identified with the MANAFEST web application by comparing peptide-stimulated wells with reference and other culture wells. An FDR below 0.05, an odds ratio above 5, and a productive frequency above 0.1% in at least two of three replicate wells were required for clones to be considered positive. A clonotype counted as cross-reactive if it showed significant expansion both in the SARS-CoV-2 spike wells and in at least one common cold coronavirus spike condition. Similarity between CDR3 sequences was evaluated in R version 3.6.1 using Levenshtein distances (stringdist) and unrooted phylogenetic trees (ape). Starting from the raw public reads, TCRdb applied fastp trimming at Q25, assembled clones with MiXCR and retained in-frame beta chains. Each CDR3 protein gets just one entry, which takes the most common genes and DNA from the rows behind it. The V and J calls, along with clone size, are taken from TCRdb and not from the paper's own processing. This sample lists about 6,600 distinct CDR3 sequences; roughly 18% were detected once. Jointly, the top ten make up about a fifth of the sample.

This specimen's treatment or condition label, interpreted: roughly 11-day PBMC culture with coronavirus spike peptide pools or control peptides (ViraFEST assay). To expand antigen-specific T cells with peptide pools and then pick out the expanded clonotypes through TCR sequencing, the study relied on the ViraFEST assay. The convalescent patients' positive SARS-CoV-2 PCR tests fell between March and December 2020, which was before the Alpha, Beta and Delta variants emerged in the United States. PBMCs were cultured at around 2 million per well in IMDM supplemented with approximately 5.3% human AB serum and 10 IU/ml IL-2, with roughly 10 ug/ml peptide pools added. Half of the culture medium was replaced with fresh IL-2-containing medium on days 3 and 7. CD4+ T cells were isolated after 10 days of culture through negative selection using the EasySep CD4+ T cell isolation kit. Ficoll-Paque Plus gradient centrifugation was used to isolate PBMCs from whole blood, and the isolated PBMCs were then either used fresh or cryopreserved at -140C. Triplicate wells were generally used for each culture condition.

In its sample, this clonotype was seen a few times. There is no known antigen for this receptor. One base away there is no much larger clone; base qualities are not given. The CDR3 holds 14 amino acids from the cysteine to the phenylalanine. Just CDR3 DNA is preserved here, 42 bases in frame from base 1. The sample was CD4+ T cells from blood, cultured in vitro. Here the chain combines TRBV21-1 and TRBJ1-1; the table gives TRBD1 as D, unverified against the DNA. TRBV21-1 is labeled a pseudogene. The sequence derives from a human donor who had recovered from COVID-19. The sequenced DNA is TGTGCCAGCAGGAGGGGGGATTATAGTGCTGAAGCTTTCTTT. This codes for CASRRGDYSAEAFF.